The 18 T cell receptor beta chains reported below all come from one sample, sequenced in a study of blood T cells in healthy people across ages. The authors ran a second PCR of about 7 to 11 cycles using a sample-barcoded 5' primer and a J-beta primer mix. TCRdb reprocessed the 5' RACE reads with MiXCR, giving one entry per CDR3 protein. This table holds 650,000 to 800,000 distinct CDR3 sequences, around two fifths found once. Sequencing used blood. The receptors derive from a man in his 60s in good health.

This clonotype was seen more than once but under ten times. The chain links TRBV2 to TRBJ1-2, with 7 bases aligning to TRBD1. Trimming cost V 5 bases and J 0 bases; bases outside gene matches: 6. The CDR3 spans 15 residues. Germline V gives CDR1 SNHLY, CDR2 FYNNEI. The CDR3 here is CASSRKQGTNYGYTF. The CDR3 DNA is TGTGCCAGCAGTCGTAAACAGGGGACTAACTATGGCTACACCTTC.

This rearrangement joins TRBV11-1 to TRBJ2-3, with D possibly matching TRBD2 (5 bases). The germline CDR1 and CDR2 sequences are SGHAT and FQDESV (reference sequence). Trimming left V 5 bases short and J 2 bases short, with 17 bases between. This CDR3 is built from 16 residues. The CDR3 region is CASSAGSTSITDTQYF. In DNA form, the CDR3 reads TGTGCCAGCAGCGCTGGGAGCACCTCTATCACAGATACGCAGTATTTT.

The chain uses TRBV7-9 and TRBJ1-2; 8 positions match TRBD1. The CDR3 has 15 residues. Germline V gives CDR1 SEHNR, CDR2 FQNEAQ (reference sequence). The trim removed 4 bases at V and 8 bases at J, leaving 12 bases unmatched. The CDR3 region is CASSSSGQDYGGYTF. The CDR3 DNA reads TGTGCCAGCAGCTCCTCGGGACAGGATTATGGAGGCTACACCTTC.

The rearrangement joins TRBV27 to TRBJ2-7; TRBD1 aligns across 9 bases. The germline CDR1 and CDR2 sequences are MNHEY and SMNVEV (reference sequence). Germline trimming cut 6 bases from V and 4 bases from J; bases unmatched to any gene: 7. The CDR3 extends over 14 amino acids. CDR3 loop: CASSYGTGKYEQYF. CDR3 DNA sequence: TGTGCCAGCAGCTACGGGACAGGGAAGTACGAGCAGTACTTC.

This clonotype appeared a few times. This chain joins TRBV29-1 and TRBJ2-3; 11 bases line up with TRBD1. The CDR3 consists of 15 residues. The trim removed 6 bases at V and 5 bases at J, leaving 10 bases unmatched. Germline CDR1 SQVTM, CDR2 ANQGSEA. This CDR3 reads CSVPPDRGLKDTQYF. The CDR3 bases are TGCAGCGTCCCTCCGGACAGGGGGCTTAAAGATACGCAGTATTTT.

The CDR3 nucleotides read TGTGCCTGGAGTGACGGCAATCAGCCCCAGCATTTT. Protein: CAWSDGNQPQHF. V gene TRBV30 combines with J gene TRBJ1-5; D remains ambiguous. The CDR3 has 12 amino acids. Germline V CDR1 and CDR2: GTSNPN, SVGIG (reference sequence). Deletions cut 1 base from V and 2 bases from J, with 3 bases between.

The CDR3 bases are TGTGCCAGCAGCTCGCGAGGGGCACCCTACGAGCAGTACTTC. Residues: CASSSRGAPYEQYF. V is TRBV7-9 and J is TRBJ2-7; D assignment may be TRBD1 or TRBD2 (5 bases each). This CDR3 contains 14 residues. V was pared by 4 bases and J by 2 bases, with 12 bases between. Germline CDR1 reads SEHNR; CDR2 reads FQNEAQ (reference sequence).

The rearrangement links TRBV3-1 to TRBJ1-2; 9 nucleotides line up with TRBD1. The germline CDR1 and CDR2 sequences are LGHDT and YNNKEL (reference sequence). The CDR3 runs 16 residues. Losses at the gene ends were 0 bases for V and 6 bases for J; bases not matched to a gene: 8. CDR3 loop: CASSQDWGTGYHGYTF. The CDR3 nucleotides are TGTGCCAGCAGCCAAGATTGGGGGACAGGGTACCATGGCTACACCTTC.

This clonotype was found many times. The J gene is TRBJ2-5, the V gene TRBV20-1; D is possibly TRBD2 (5 bases). CDR3 length: 11 residues. CDR1 and CDR2 (germline): DFQATT, SNEGSKA (reference sequence). Trimming shortened V by 2 bases and J by 5 bases, and 6 bases separated the two germline ends. The CDR3 bases are TGCAGTGCTAGATCGGGGGAGACCCAGTACTTC. Translating gives CSARSGETQYF.

The genes are TRBV30 and TRBJ2-7; 9 bases align to TRBD1. Trimming at V came to 1 base and at J to 4 bases, leaving 2 bases not matched to a gene. This CDR3 comprises 13 residues. Germline V lookup: CDR1 GTSNPN, CDR2 SVGIG (reference sequence). The CDR3 DNA is TGTGCCTGGAGTGAAGGGACAGGGTACGAGCAGTACTTC. Its translation: CAWSEGTGYEQYF.

This chain connects TRBV7-2 to TRBJ1-2, with TRBD1 matching 9 bases. The germline V gene has CDR1 SGHTA and CDR2 FQGNSA. The CDR3 loop spans 15 amino acids. V dropped 5 bases and J dropped 2; count of bases not matched to a gene: 6. DNA for the CDR3: TGTGCCAGCAGCCCCTCACAGGGGGCAAACTATGGCTACACCTTC. Translating it yields CASSPSQGANYGYTF. Supplemented by reference TRBV7-2 and TRBJ1-2, the full variable domain reads GAGVSQSPSNKVTEKGKDVELRCDPISGHTALYWYRQSLGQGLEFLIYFQGNSAPDKSGLPSDRFSAERTGGSVSTLTIQRTQQEDSAVYLCASSPSQGANYGYTFGSGTRLTVV.

This clonotype appeared a few times. V is TRBV11-2 and J is TRBJ2-4; TRBD1 matches at 7 bases. V was clipped by 4 bases and J by 7 bases; unmatched bases: 13. Per germline, CDR1 SGHAT and CDR2 FQNNGV. The CDR3 has 16 residues. CDR3 protein: CASSSAETGPGNIQYF. CDR3 bases: TGTGCCAGCAGCTCCGCAGAGACAGGGCCTGGGAACATTCAGTACTTC. Looking up the rest from reference TRBV11-2 and TRBJ2-4 gives the full variable domain: EAGVAQSPRYKIIEKRQSVAFWCNPISGHATLYWYQQILGQGPKLLIQFQNNGVVDDSQLPKDRFSAERLKGVDSTLKIQPAKLEDSAVYLCASSSAETGPGNIQYFGAGTRLSVL.

The chain links TRBV6-1 to TRBJ1-5, with 7 bases that match TRBD1. Per the germline V gene, CDR1 is MNHNS and CDR2 is SASEGT. V lost 6 bases, J lost 3 bases, and 14 bases stayed unmatched. CDR3 size: 17 residues. CDR3 nucleotides: TGTGCCAGCAGCCCACGTGGGCGCGGGACAGACAATCAGCCCCAGCATTTT. Its translation is CASSPRGRGTDNQPQHF.

The J gene is TRBJ2-6, the V gene TRBV7-8, with no clear D. Germline V gives CDR1 SGHVS, CDR2 FQNEAQ. CDR3 size: 16 residues. V lost 5 bases to trimming and J lost 0 bases, with 11 bases between them. CDR3 coding DNA: TGTGCCAGCAGCCGGGTTCATAGCTCTGGGGCCAACGTCCTGACTTTC. Its protein product is CASSRVHSSGANVLTF.

The chain couples TRBV6-5 to TRBJ1-6; D possibly corresponds to TRBD1 (6 bases). The V and J ends lost 0 bases and 5 bases respectively, with 23 bases between them. Germline-derived CDR1 and CDR2 are MNHEY and SVGAGI. CDR3 size: 20 residues. The CDR3 DNA follows: TGTGCCAGCAGTTACTCGTGGTGGGGTCCAGGGGCTAGGGATAATTCACCCCTCCACTTT. This translates into CASSYSWWGPGARDNSPLHF.

V is TRBV29-1 and J is TRBJ1-1; D ambiguous. Per the germline V gene, CDR1 is SQVTM and CDR2 is ANQGSEA. Between the trimmed V and J ends, which lost 2 bases and 6 bases, there was a span of 1 base. The length of the CDR3 is 9 residues. The CDR3 DNA reads as TGCAGCGTTGAATCTGAAGCTTTCTTT. Translating it yields CSVESEAFF.

This clonotype has only a few counts. The CDR3 reads CASSLTANQPQHF. CDR3 nucleotide sequence: TGTGCCAGCAGCTTAACGGCCAATCAGCCCCAGCATTTT. V and J are TRBV7-3 and TRBJ1-5; D ambiguous. The CDR3 is 13 residues long. Germline V gene sequence: CDR1 SGHTA, CDR2 FQGTGA. V was trimmed by 0 bases and J by 3 bases, leaving 3 bases between them.

This CDR3 reads CASSPGTGVSSYEQYF. The CDR3 coding sequence is TGTGCCAGCAGCCCAGGGACAGGGGTCAGCTCCTACGAGCAGTACTTC. The V call is TRBV11-2, the J call TRBJ2-7; 10 nucleotides agree with TRBD1. The CDR3 loop spans 16 amino acids. The germline gives CDR1 SGHAT, CDR2 FQNNGV. The ends lost 5 bases at V and 0 bases at J; junction bases unmatched: 7.